This TCR beta chain was recorded in a study of blood T cell repertoires in COVID-19. TCRdb's copy holds only in-frame clones and misses some; the assay was immunoSEQ multiplex PCR. The sample has 250,000 to 300,000 clones; approximately 88% are singletons. There are a few counts of this clone. The length of the CDR3 is 14 residues. CDR1 SGHTA and CDR2 FQGTGA come from the germline V gene. The V and J ends lost 4 bases and 4 bases respectively, with 10 bases between them. The genes are TRBV7-3 and TRBJ2-2; a weak D match, TRBD1 (6 bases). The sequence came from a middle-aged woman who had recovered from COVID-19. Sequencing was performed on PBMCs or T cells enriched from blood (not recorded which). CDR3 protein: CASSSGQITGELFF. CDR3 in DNA: TGTGCCAGCAGCTCAGGACAGATCACCGGGGAGCTGTTTTTT.